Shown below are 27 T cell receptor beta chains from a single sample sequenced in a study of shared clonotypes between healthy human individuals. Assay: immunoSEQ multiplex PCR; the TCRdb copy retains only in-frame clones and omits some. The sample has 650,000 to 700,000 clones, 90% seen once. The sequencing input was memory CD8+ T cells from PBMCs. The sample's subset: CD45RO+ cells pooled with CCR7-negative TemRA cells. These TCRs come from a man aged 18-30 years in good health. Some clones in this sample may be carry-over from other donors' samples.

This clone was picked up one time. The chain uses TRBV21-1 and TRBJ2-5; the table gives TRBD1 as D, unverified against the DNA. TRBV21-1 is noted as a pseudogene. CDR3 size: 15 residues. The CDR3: CASSIRDRGQETQYF. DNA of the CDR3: TGTGCCAGCAGCATCCGGGACAGGGGACAAGAGACCCAGTACTTC.

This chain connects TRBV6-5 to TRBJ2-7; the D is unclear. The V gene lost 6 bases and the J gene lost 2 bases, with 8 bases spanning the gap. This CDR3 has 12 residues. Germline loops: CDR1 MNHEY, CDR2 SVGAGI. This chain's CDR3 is CASRPDAYEQYF. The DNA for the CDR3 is TGTGCCAGCAGACCCGACGCCTACGAGCAGTACTTC.

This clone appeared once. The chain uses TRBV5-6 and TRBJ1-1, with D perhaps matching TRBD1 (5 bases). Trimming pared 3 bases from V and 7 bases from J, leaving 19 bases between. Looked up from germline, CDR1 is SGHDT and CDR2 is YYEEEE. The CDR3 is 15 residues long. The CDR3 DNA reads TGTGCCAGCAGCTGGGGGGGACCTTTGGTTTATGAAGCTTTCTTT. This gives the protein CASSWGGPLVYEAFF.

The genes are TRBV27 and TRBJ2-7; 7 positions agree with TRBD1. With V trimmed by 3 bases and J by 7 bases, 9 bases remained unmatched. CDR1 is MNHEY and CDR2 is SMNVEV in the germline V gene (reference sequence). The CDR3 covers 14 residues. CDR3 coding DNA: TGTGCCAGCAGTTTCGTACAGGGGTCGTCTGAGCAGTACTTC. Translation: CASSFVQGSSEQYF.

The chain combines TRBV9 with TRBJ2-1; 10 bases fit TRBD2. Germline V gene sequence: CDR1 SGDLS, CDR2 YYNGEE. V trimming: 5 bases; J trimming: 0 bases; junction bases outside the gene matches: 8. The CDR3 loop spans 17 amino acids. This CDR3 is CASSVTGLADSYNEQFF. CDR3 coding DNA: TGTGCCAGCAGTGTTACCGGACTAGCGGACTCCTACAATGAGCAGTTCTTC.

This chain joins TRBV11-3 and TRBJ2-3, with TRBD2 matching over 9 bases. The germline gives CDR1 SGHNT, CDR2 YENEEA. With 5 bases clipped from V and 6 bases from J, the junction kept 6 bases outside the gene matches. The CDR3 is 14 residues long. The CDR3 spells CASSRLAVVDTQYF. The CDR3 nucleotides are TGTGCCAGCAGCCGACTAGCGGTCGTGGATACGCAGTATTTT.

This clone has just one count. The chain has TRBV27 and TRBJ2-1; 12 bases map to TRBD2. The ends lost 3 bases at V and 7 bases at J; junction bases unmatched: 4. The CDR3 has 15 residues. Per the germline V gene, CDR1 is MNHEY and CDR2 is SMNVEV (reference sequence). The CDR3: CASSFLAGGPNEQFF. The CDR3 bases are TGTGCCAGCAGTTTCCTAGCGGGAGGGCCGAATGAGCAGTTCTTC.

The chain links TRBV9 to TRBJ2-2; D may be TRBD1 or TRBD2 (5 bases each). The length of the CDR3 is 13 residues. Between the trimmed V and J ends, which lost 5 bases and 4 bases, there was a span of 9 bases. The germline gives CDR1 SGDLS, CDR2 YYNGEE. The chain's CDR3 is CASRKGTTGELFF. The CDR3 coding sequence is TGTGCCAGCAGAAAGGGGACCACCGGGGAGCTGTTTTTT.

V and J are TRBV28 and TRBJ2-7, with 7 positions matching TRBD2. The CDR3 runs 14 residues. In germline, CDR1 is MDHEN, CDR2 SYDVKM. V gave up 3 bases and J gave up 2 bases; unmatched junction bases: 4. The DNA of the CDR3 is TGTGCCAGCAGTTTTGGGAGGGGAACCTACGAGCAGTACTTC. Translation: CASSFGRGTYEQYF.

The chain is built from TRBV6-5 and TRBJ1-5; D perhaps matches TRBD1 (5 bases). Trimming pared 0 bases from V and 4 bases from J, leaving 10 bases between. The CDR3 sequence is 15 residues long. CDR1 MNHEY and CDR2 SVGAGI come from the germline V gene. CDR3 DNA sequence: TGTGCCAGCAGTTACTCGACCCAGGGAAATCAGCCCCAGCATTTT. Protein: CASSYSTQGNQPQHF.

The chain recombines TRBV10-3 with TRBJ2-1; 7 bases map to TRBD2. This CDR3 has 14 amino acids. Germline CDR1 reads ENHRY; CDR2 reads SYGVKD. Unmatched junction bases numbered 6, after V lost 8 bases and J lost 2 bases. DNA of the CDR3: TGTGCCATCCAGCGGGAAGAGGCCTACAATGAGCAGTTCTTC. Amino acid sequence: CAIQREEAYNEQFF.

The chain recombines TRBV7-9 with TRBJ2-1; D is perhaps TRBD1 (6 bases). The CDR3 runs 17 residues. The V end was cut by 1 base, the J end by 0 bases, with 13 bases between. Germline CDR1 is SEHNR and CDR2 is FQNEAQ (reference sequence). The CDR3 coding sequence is TGTGCCAGCAGCTTAGAGAGGGCAGGGGCCTCCTACAATGAGCAGTTCTTC. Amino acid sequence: CASSLERAGASYNEQFF.

The chain's CDR3 is CASSPSGRDTEAFF. CDR3 sequence (DNA): TGTGCCAGCAGTCCTTCCGGCCGTGACACTGAAGCTTTCTTT. The chain couples TRBV25-1 to TRBJ1-1, with D unresolved. Germline V lookup: CDR1 MGHDK, CDR2 SYGVNS. V was clipped by 5 bases and J by 3 bases, with 13 bases between them. This CDR3 has 14 amino acids.

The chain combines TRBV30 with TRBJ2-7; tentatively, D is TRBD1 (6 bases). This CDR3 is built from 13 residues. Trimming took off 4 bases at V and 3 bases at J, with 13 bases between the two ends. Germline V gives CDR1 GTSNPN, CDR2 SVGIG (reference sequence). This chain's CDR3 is CAWTNDRSYEQYF. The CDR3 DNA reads TGTGCCTGGACCAACGACAGGAGCTACGAGCAGTACTTC.

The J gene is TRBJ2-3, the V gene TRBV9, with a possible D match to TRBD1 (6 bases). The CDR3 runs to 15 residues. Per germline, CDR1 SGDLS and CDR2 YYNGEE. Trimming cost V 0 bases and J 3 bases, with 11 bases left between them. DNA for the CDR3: TGTGCCAGCAGCGTAGCGGGACACCTTACAGATACGCAGTATTTT. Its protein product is CASSVAGHLTDTQYF.

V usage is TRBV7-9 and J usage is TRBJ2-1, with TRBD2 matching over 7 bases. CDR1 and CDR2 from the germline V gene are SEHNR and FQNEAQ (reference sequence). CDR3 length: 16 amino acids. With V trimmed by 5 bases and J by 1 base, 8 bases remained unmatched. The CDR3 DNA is TGTGCCAGCAGCCCCAGCGCGGGAGTGTCCTACAATGAGCAGTTCTTC. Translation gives CASSPSAGVSYNEQFF.

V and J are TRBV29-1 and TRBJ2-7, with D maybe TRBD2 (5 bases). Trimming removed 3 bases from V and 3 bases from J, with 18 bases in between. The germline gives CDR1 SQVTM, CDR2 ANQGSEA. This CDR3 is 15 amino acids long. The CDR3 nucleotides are TGCAGCGTTGATGGGCTAGCCCCCCGAATCTACGAGCAGTACTTC. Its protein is CSVDGLAPRIYEQYF.

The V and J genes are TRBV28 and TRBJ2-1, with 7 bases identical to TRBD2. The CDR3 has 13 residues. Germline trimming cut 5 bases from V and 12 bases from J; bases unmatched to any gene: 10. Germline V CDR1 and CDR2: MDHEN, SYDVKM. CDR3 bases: TGTGCCAGCAGTCTCGGCGGGGGTCCGTGGCAGTTCTTC. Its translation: CASSLGGGPWQFF.

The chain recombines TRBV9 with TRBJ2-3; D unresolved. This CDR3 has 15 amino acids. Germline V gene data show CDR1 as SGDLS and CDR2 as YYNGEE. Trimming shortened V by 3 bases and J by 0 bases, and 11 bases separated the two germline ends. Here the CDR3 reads CASSAPADSTDTQYF. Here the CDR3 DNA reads TGTGCCAGCAGCGCCCCGGCCGATAGCACAGATACGCAGTATTTT. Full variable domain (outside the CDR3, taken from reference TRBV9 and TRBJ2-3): DSGVTQTPKHLITATGQRVTLRCSPRSGDLSVYWYQQSLDQGLQFLIQYYNGEERAKGNILERFSAQQFPDLHSELNLSSLELGDSALYFCASSAPADSTDTQYFGPGTRLTVL.

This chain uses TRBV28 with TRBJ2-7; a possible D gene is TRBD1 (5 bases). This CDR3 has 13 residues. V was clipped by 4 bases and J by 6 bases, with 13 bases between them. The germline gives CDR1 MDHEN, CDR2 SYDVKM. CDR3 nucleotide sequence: TGTGCCAGCAGTTCGGCAGGGAACAGCGAGCAGTACTTC. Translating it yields CASSSAGNSEQYF.

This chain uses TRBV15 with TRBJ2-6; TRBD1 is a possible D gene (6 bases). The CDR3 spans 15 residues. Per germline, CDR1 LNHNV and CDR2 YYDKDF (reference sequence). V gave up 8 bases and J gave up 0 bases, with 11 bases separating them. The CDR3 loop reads CATGYRASGANVLTF. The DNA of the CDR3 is TGTGCCACCGGATACAGGGCCTCTGGGGCCAACGTCCTGACTTTC.

Here the CDR3 reads CASSQDGTLYGYTF. The DNA of the CDR3 is TGCGCCAGCAGCCAAGATGGGACGTTGTATGGCTACACCTTC. This rearrangement joins TRBV4-3 to TRBJ1-2, with TRBD1 as a possible D gene (5 bases). The CDR3 totals 14 residues. Germline lookup yields CDR1 LGHNA and CDR2 YSLEER. The germline V and J ends were trimmed by 0 bases and 5 bases, with 10 bases remaining between them.

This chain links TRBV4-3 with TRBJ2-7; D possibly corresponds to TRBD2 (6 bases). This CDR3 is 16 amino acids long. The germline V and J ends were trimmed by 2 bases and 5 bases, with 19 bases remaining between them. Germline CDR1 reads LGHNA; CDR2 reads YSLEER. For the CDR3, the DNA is TGCGCCAGCAGCCAATACACGGGAGCCGCGTCCAACGAGCAGTACTTC. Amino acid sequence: CASSQYTGAASNEQYF.

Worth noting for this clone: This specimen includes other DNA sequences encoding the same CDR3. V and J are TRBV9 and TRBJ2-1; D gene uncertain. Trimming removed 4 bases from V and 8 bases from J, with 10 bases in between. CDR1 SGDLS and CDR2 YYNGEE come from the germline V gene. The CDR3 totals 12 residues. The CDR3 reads CASSPPAHEQFF. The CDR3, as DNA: TGTGCCAGCAGCCCCCCAGCGCATGAGCAGTTCTTC.

CDR3 region: CASSIVGGGYNNEQFF. In DNA form, the CDR3 reads TGTGCCAGTAGTATAGTCGGAGGGGGCTACAACAATGAGCAGTTCTTC. V and J are TRBV19 and TRBJ2-1, with a possible D match to TRBD1 (7 bases). V lost 1 base, J lost 5 bases, and 15 bases lay in between. CDR3 length equals 16 residues. Per germline, CDR1 LNHDA and CDR2 SQIVND (reference sequence). Full variable domain (rest looked up from reference TRBV19 and TRBJ2-1): DGGITQSPKYLFRKEGQNVTLSCEQNLNHDAMYWYRQDPGQGLRLIYYSQIVNDFQKGDIAEGYSVSREKKESFPLTVTSAQKNPTAFYLCASSIVGGGYNNEQFFGPGTRLTVL.

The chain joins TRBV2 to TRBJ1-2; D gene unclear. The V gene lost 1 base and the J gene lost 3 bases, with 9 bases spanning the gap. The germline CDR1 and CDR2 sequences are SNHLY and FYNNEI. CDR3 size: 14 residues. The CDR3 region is CASSEGEGDYGYTF. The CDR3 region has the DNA TGTGCCAGCAGTGAAGGGGAAGGAGACTATGGCTACACCTTC.

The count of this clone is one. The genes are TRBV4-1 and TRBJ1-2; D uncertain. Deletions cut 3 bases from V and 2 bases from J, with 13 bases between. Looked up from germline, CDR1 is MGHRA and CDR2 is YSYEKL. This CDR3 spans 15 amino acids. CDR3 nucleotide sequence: TGCGCCAGCAGCCACCCACTAGACGGAAACTATGGCTACACCTTC. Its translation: CASSHPLDGNYGYTF.